The 13 T cell receptor beta chains given below trace back to one sample, sequenced in a study of T cell responses to AZD1222 COVID-19 vaccine. Repertoires were generated with immunoSEQ multiplex PCR, while TCRdb's copy carries only in-frame clones and drops some. The sample lists about 54,000 clones; 80% to 90% were seen once. The material sequenced was peripheral blood, taken 28 days after the second AZD1222 dose. These receptors all come from an adult who received the AZD1222 COVID-19 vaccine.

The gene calls are TRBV28 and TRBJ2-2, with 7 bases matching TRBD1. With V trimmed by 6 bases and J by 1 base, 2 bases remained unmatched. The CDR3 is 14 residues long. CDR1 is MDHEN and CDR2 is SYDVKM in the germline V gene. CDR3 sequence: CASRRDRNTGELFF. CDR3 DNA: TGTGCCAGCAGGAGGGACAGGAACACCGGGGAGCTGTTTTTT.

The rearrangement uses TRBV19 and TRBJ1-1; D is ambiguous. The CDR3 extends over 12 amino acids. Germline V lookup: CDR1 LNHDA, CDR2 SQIVND (reference sequence). V lost 7 bases to trimming and J lost 2 bases, with 8 bases between them. The CDR3 sequence: CASKEGNTEAFF. CDR3 DNA: TGTGCCAGTAAGGAGGGAAACACTGAAGCTTTCTTT.

This clone was counted once. V gene TRBV5-1 combines with J gene TRBJ2-3, with 8 bases matching TRBD1. The junction had 6 bases not matched to a gene; V was cut back by 0 bases and J by 6 bases. CDR3 size: 15 residues. Germline values: CDR1 SGHRS, CDR2 YFSETQ. The CDR3 DNA reads TGCGCCAGCAGCTTGGAGACAGGGGAGGTGGATACGCAGTATTTT. It is translated as CASSLETGEVDTQYF.

The chain carries TRBV30 and TRBJ2-7; 8 bases align to TRBD1. Looked up from germline, CDR1 is GTSNPN and CDR2 is SVGIG (reference sequence). Losses at the gene ends were 3 bases for V and 2 bases for J; bases not matched to a gene: 9. This CDR3 is built from 15 residues. The CDR3 loop is CAWSHRTGKTYEQYF. In DNA form, the CDR3 reads TGTGCCTGGAGCCACCGGACAGGGAAAACCTACGAGCAGTACTTC.

CDR3 nucleotides: TGTGCCAGCAGCCCATACAACGGCGGGAACACTGAAGCTTTCTTT. Protein product: CASSPYNGGNTEAFF. V and J are TRBV5-4 and TRBJ1-1, with D uncertain. Per germline, CDR1 SGHNT and CDR2 YYREEE (reference sequence). Trimming cost V 4 bases and J 1 base, with 14 bases left between them. The CDR3 totals 15 residues.

This chain links TRBV7-3 with TRBJ1-2; D uncertain. The CDR3 spans 13 residues. The germline CDR1 and CDR2 sequences are SGHTA and FQGTGA. V dropped 7 bases and J dropped 0 bases, with 9 bases sitting between them. The DNA for the CDR3 is TGTGCCAGCAACGAGCCCCCTAACTATGGCTACACCTTC. Its translation is CASNEPPNYGYTF.

The chain carries TRBV7-2 and TRBJ2-7; D unclear. Germline V lookup: CDR1 SGHTA, CDR2 FQGNSA. The CDR3 is made up of 15 amino acids. Trimming shortened V by 3 bases and J by 5 bases, and 17 bases separated the two germline ends. The CDR3 DNA reads as TGTGCCAGCAGCTTTTCCGGTGTCCCGAGCCACGAGCAGTACTTC. Translation: CASSFSGVPSHEQYF.

The rearrangement links TRBV18 to TRBJ1-2; D is unresolved. Germline values: CDR1 KGHSH, CDR2 LQKENI. Trimming took 4 bases from V and 2 from J, leaving 11 bases between them. CDR3 length: 14 amino acids. The DNA of the CDR3 is TGTGCCAGCTCACGGCAGGCCACAAACTATGGCTACACCTTC. Its protein is CASSRQATNYGYTF.

The chain joins TRBV18 to TRBJ2-3, with TRBD1 matching 7 bases. The CDR3 totals 15 residues. V was clipped by 4 bases and J by 1 base; unmatched bases: 5. CDR1 is KGHSH, CDR2 LQKENI, per germline. In nucleotides, the CDR3 is TGTGCCAGCTCACGACAGGGCTCCCGCACAGATACGCAGTATTTT. This encodes CASSRQGSRTDTQYF. Filled out from reference TRBV18 and TRBJ2-3, the complete variable domain reads NAGVMQNPRHLVRRRGQEARLRCSPMKGHSHVYWYRQLPEEGLKFMVYLQKENIIDESGMPKERFSAEFPKEGPSILRIQQVVRGDSAAYFCASSRQGSRTDTQYFGPGTRLTVL.

The V call is TRBV20-1, the J call TRBJ2-1; possible D gene TRBD2, 6 bases. From germline, CDR1 is DFQATT and CDR2 SNEGSKA (reference sequence). The CDR3 contains 10 residues. The CDR3 region has the DNA TGCAGCGGGGGAGACAATGAGCAGTTCTTC. Translating gives CSGGDNEQFF.

This clone was detected once. The chain links TRBV10-1 to TRBJ2-5, with 9 bases matching TRBD2. This CDR3 is built from 16 residues. Germline V gives CDR1 WNHNN, CDR2 SYGVQD (reference sequence). The V gene end was trimmed by 0 bases and the J gene end by 1 base; junction bases not matched to a gene: 3. CDR3 region: CASSESSGGRQETQYF. CDR3 DNA sequence: TGCGCCAGCAGTGAGTCTAGCGGGGGTCGCCAAGAGACCCAGTACTTC.

The V and J genes are TRBV24-1 and TRBJ2-7; D not resolved. With 7 bases removed from V and 3 bases from J, the gap between germline ends came to 6 bases. This CDR3 contains 11 residues. CDR1 is KGHDR, CDR2 SFDVKD, per germline. CDR3 region: CATRPNYEQYF. In DNA, the CDR3 is TGTGCCACCAGGCCCAACTACGAGCAGTACTTC.

A single count supports this clone. The chain joins TRBV5-1 to TRBJ2-1, with D possibly matching TRBD1 (5 bases). The germline gives CDR1 SGHRS, CDR2 YFSETQ. This CDR3 has 15 amino acids. Trimming pared 2 bases from V and 2 bases from J, leaving 11 bases between. CDR3 in DNA: TGCGCCAGCAGCTTAGCTGACAGACCCTACAATGAGCAGTTCTTC. It is translated as CASSLADRPYNEQFF.